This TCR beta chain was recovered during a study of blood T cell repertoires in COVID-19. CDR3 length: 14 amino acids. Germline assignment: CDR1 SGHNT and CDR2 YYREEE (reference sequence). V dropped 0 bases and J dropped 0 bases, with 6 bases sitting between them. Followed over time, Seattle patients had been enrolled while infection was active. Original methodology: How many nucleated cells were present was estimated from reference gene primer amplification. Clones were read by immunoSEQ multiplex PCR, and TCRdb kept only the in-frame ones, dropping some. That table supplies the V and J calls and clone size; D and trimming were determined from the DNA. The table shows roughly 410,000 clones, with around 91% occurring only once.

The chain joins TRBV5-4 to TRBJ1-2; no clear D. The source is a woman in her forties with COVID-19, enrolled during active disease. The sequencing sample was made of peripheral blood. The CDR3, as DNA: TGTGCCAGCAGCTTGGGACAAGCTAACTATGGCTACACCTTC. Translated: CASSLGQANYGYTF.